The rows below give T cell receptor beta chains drawn from one sample of a study of blood T cell repertoires in COVID-19. Only in-frame clones appear in the TCRdb table, and some are missing; sequencing was by immunoSEQ multiplex PCR. Of under 350,000 clones listed, about 88% were seen once; the top ten hold roughly 4%. Sequencing was carried out using peripheral blood. All receptors come from a man in his late teens or twenties with active or convalescent COVID-19. Each CDR3 is given with its conserved first and last residue. The D gene is left open where the match is weak. Clone size appears in some rows only: once, few, many, or a class for an expanded clone.

TRBV19	.	TRBJ2-5	TRBD1	TGTGCCAGTAGTATAGATCTAGGGGGCCTAATGGAGACCCAGTACTTC	CASSIDLGGLMETQYF
TRBV29-1	many	TRBJ2-1	TRBD2	TGCAGCGTGCTCGGGGGGGAAAGCTACAATGAGCAGTTCTTC	CSVLGGESYNEQFF
TRBV27	.	TRBJ2-7	.	TGTGCCAGCAGTTTACAGGCGAACTACGAGCAGTACTTC	CASSLQANYEQYF
TRBV6-1	.	TRBJ2-1	.	TGTGCCAGCAGTGAAGTTCCTGGGGGGGGGCGTAAAAATGAGCAGTTCTTC	CASSEVPGGGRKNEQFF
TRBV27	.	TRBJ1-5	TRBD1	TGTGCCAGCAGTTTAGACAGGGGGCTCACCCAGCCCCAGCATTTT	CASSLDRGLTQPQHF
TRBV5-1	.	TRBJ1-4	.	TGCGCCAGCAGCTTGACTACGGCAACTAATGAAAAACTGTTTTTT	CASSLTTATNEKLFF
TRBV27	.	TRBJ1-2	TRBD1	TGTGCCAGCAGTTTCGGGACAGGGGGCGGTGGCTACACCTTC	CASSFGTGGGGYTF
TRBV6-5	.	TRBJ1-3	.	TGTGCCAGCAGTTCCGGACACACTGGAAACACCATATATTTT	CASSSGHTGNTIYF
TRBV11-1	.	TRBJ1-2	.	TGTGCCAGCAGCTTAGGGACAACTACTAACTATGGCTACACCTTC	CASSLGTTTNYGYTF
TRBV5-1	.	TRBJ2-5	TRBD2	TGCGCCAGCAGCTTGGGACTAGCGGGAGAGGAGACCCAGTACTTC	CASSLGLAGEETQYF
TRBV28	.	TRBJ1-4	TRBD1	TGTGCCAGCGGACAGGAGACTAATGAAAAACTGTTTTTT	CASGQETNEKLFF
TRBV7-2	.	TRBJ2-3	.	TGTGCCAGCAGCCCCGGAAGGGGGGAGGGCCAAGTAGATACGCAGTATTTT	CASSPGRGEGQVDTQYF
TRBV6-5	.	TRBJ1-5	.	TGTGCCAGCAGTTCTATAGCGGGGCCAAATCAGCCCCAGCATTTT	CASSSIAGPNQPQHF
TRBV12-3/TRBV12-4	.	TRBJ2-3	.	TGTGCCAGCAGGCCTACAGGGTTAGATACGCAGTATTTT	CASRPTGLDTQYF
TRBV7-9	few	TRBJ2-7	TRBD1	TGTGCCAGCAGCCCCGGACAGGGCGAGTCCGACGAGCAGTACTTC	CASSPGQGESDEQYF
TRBV28	.	TRBJ1-1	.	TGTGCCACCACAATTCTAGGGAGGGGCACTGAAGCTTTCTTT	CATTILGRGTEAFF
TRBV15	few	TRBJ2-3	TRBD2	TGTGCCACCAGCAGAGGGGCACTAGCGGGGGAACTCACAGATACGCAGTATTTT	CATSRGALAGELTDTQYF
TRBV7-3	.	TRBJ2-2	TRBD1	TGTGCCAGCAGCGACAGGGTTGCCGGGGAGCTGTTTTTT	CASSDRVAGELFF
TRBV12-5	.	TRBJ2-2	TRBD1	TGTGCTAGTGGTAACTGGGACAGGGGGGTCGCCGGGGAGCTGTTTTTT	CASGNWDRGVAGELFF
TRBV4-3	.	TRBJ2-5	TRBD2	TGCGCCAGCAGCCAATCCCTAGCGGGAGGGCGCGAGACCCAGTACTTC	CASSQSLAGGRETQYF
TRBV11-3	.	TRBJ2-7	.	TGTGCCAGCAGCTTAGATCTCGGCAGCAGGGCCCCCTCCTACGAGCAGTACTTC	CASSLDLGSRAPSYEQYF
TRBV27	.	TRBJ1-6	TRBD1	TGTGCCAGCAGCCACCCGCGACAGGGTCTGTCACCCCTCCACTTT	CASSHPRQGLSPLHF
TRBV6-6	.	TRBJ1-1	.	TGTGCCAGCATAGATAGCCAGGGGCCCGCTGAAGCTTTCTTT	CASIDSQGPAEAFF
TRBV19	once	TRBJ1-5	.	TGTGCCAGTAGTATGGCGGAGTTCCATCAGCCCCAGCATTTT	CASSMAEFHQPQHF
TRBV9	.	TRBJ2-1	TRBD2	TGTGCCAGCAGCCCGTGGGCTAGCGGGGGGAATGAGCAGTTCTTC	CASSPWASGGNEQFF
TRBV3-1/TRBV3-2	once	TRBJ2-5	TRBD1	TGTGCCAGCAGGACAGGGGGCTGGTTAGGGACCCAGTACTTC	CASRTGGWLGTQYF
TRBV4-3	.	TRBJ2-2	TRBD2	TGCGCCAGCAGCGCTGGACTAGCGGGAGTGGGCACCGGGGAGCTGTTTTTT	CASSAGLAGVGTGELFF
TRBV18	.	TRBJ2-5	TRBD1	TGTGCCAGCTCACCTCCGGGACAGGGCTCGGCCCAGTACTTC	CASSPPGQGSAQYF
TRBV6-1	few	TRBJ1-1	.	TGTGCCAGCAGTGAAACCAGGGAAACTGAAGCTTTCTTT	CASSETRETEAFF
TRBV11-2	.	TRBJ1-2	.	TGTGCCAGCAGCTTAGACCACGGGTCGGACTATGGCTACACCTTC	CASSLDHGSDYGYTF
TRBV19	.	TRBJ1-1	.	TGTGCCAGTAGTATTTTTTCGGGTAACACTGAAGCTTTCTTT	CASSIFSGNTEAFF
TRBV15	.	TRBJ2-3	TRBD2	TGTGCCACCAGCGGCGGGAGGATAGATACGCAGTATTTT	CATSGGRIDTQYF
TRBV24-1	.	TRBJ2-1	.	TGTGCCACCAAGCTCGGGGAAGCCAATGAGCAGTTCTTC	CATKLGEANEQFF
TRBV7-3	.	TRBJ2-1	TRBD2	TGTGCCAGCAGCCCCGGGGGGTACAATGAGCAGTTCTTC	CASSPGGYNEQFF
TRBV7-3	.	TRBJ1-2	.	TGTGCCAGCAGCTTAGACCACCGCGGAGGCTACACCTTC	CASSLDHRGGYTF
TRBV12-3/TRBV12-4	.	TRBJ2-7	.	TGTGCCAGCAGTTTCGGGTTACCCTACGAGCAGTACTTC	CASSFGLPYEQYF
TRBV29-1	.	TRBJ1-1	.	TGCAGCGGTACCCATGAGGAGAACACTGAAGCTTTCTTT	CSGTHEENTEAFF
TRBV6-2/TRBV6-3	.	TRBJ2-1	TRBD1	TGTGCCAGCACCCCAGGGGGCCCCTACAATGAGCAGTTCTTC	CASTPGGPYNEQFF
TRBV29-1	once	TRBJ1-5	.	TGCAGCGTTGTCGTACATAGCAATCAGCCCCAGCATTTT	CSVVVHSNQPQHF
TRBV5-1	once	TRBJ2-7	.	TGCGCCAGCAGCTTGGTTCCTAGCGCAAACTACGAGCAGTACTTC	CASSLVPSANYEQYF
TRBV28	once	TRBJ1-1	TRBD1	TGTGCCAGCACCTCACCGGGACAGGCGAACACTGAAGCTTTCTTT	CASTSPGQANTEAFF